This T cell receptor beta chain was found in a study of T cell changes during pregnancy in multiple sclerosis. CDR3 size: 12 residues. V was pared by 0 bases and J by 8 bases, with 8 bases between. Germline CDR1 reads SGHDT; CDR2 reads YYEEEE. Libraries were prepared by immunoSEQ multiplex PCR; TCRdb keeps only in-frame clonotypes and omits some of them. Of approximately 33,000 clones in the sample, around 90% were seen once. This sample comprised CD4+ T cells from peripheral blood mononuclear cells, obtained in the first trimester of pregnancy. V gene TRBV5-6 combines with J gene TRBJ1-1; D gene uncertain. This TCR came from a female donor in good health, enrolled as a control in a pregnancy study. The CDR3 sequence is CASSLAWREAFF. The DNA of the CDR3 is TGTGCCAGCAGCTTGGCCTGGAGGGAAGCTTTCTTT.